This T cell receptor beta chain is from a study of regulatory T cells in long-lasting Graves disease. Study outcomes and limitations: Persistent Graves' cases showed lower TCR diversity than newly diagnosed cases. The persistent group shared roughly 2,700 public clonotypes, more than the approximately 1,000 shared by new patients.

Germline V gene lookup returns CDR1 MRHNA and CDR2 SNTAGT. The V gene end was trimmed by 5 bases and the J gene end by 4 bases; junction bases not matched to a gene: 7. The CDR3 has 14 amino acids. Noted time point: newly diagnosed GD, antithyroid drugs for less than 3 months. TCR sequences were obtained from RNA taken from PBMCs. Per American Thyroid Association guidelines, Graves' disease was diagnosed. Building the TCR beta libraries relied on iRepertoire HTBI primers, and CDR3 regions underwent Arm-PCR. TCRdb reprocessed the multiplex PCR reads with MiXCR, giving one entry per CDR3 protein. The profile shows fewer than 400,000 distinct CDR3 sequences, 15% to 20% of them singletons. Note on this clonotype: Its antigen remains unidentified.

This TCR derives from a female donor with Graves disease. This specimen consisted of peripheral blood mononuclear cells (PBMCs), obtained at new diagnosis, from a patient treated with antithyroid drugs. The chain is built from TRBV6-4 and TRBJ1-2, with 7 bases aligning to TRBD1. The CDR3 region is CASSPGQNTYGYTF. The DNA of the CDR3 is TGTGCCAGCAGTCCGGGACAGAACACCTATGGCTACACCTTC.